Listed below are T cell receptor beta chains from one sample, sequenced in a study of blood T cell repertoires in COVID-19. This table comes from immunoSEQ multiplex PCR, and its TCRdb copy is limited to in-frame clones, with some not included. The sample has roughly 59,000 clones, under 80% seen once. Sequencing input: peripheral blood. These receptors were collected from a human donor in a cohort sampled during active COVID-19. Each CDR3 is given with its conserved first and last residue. The D gene is left open where the match is weak. Where a row states a size, it is once, few, many or the class of an expanded clone; other rows omit it.

>TRBV6-4|TRBJ2-1|.|TRBD2
CASSDSIGLVGNEQFF
TGTGCCAGCAGTGACTCCATCGGACTAGTAGGGAATGAGCAGTTCTTC
>TRBV11-3|TRBJ2-2|few|.
CASSSRDTPGELFF
TGTGCCAGCAGCTCCAGGGACACACCCGGGGAGCTGTTTTTT
>TRBV7-6|TRBJ2-1|.|.
CASSLGPDFRGNEQFF
TGTGCCAGCAGCTTAGGGCCGGACTTCCGAGGCAATGAGCAGTTCTTC
>TRBV7-2|TRBJ2-3|.|TRBD2
CASSLAGSGRAQDTQYF
TGTGCCAGCAGCTTAGCGGGGAGCGGGAGGGCCCAAGATACGCAGTATTTT
>TRBV3-1/TRBV3-2|TRBJ2-1|.|.
CASSPVYNEQFF
TGTGCCAGCAGCCCAGTCTACAATGAGCAGTTCTTC
>TRBV9|TRBJ1-5|many|TRBD1
CASSVGTGLNQPQHF
TGTGCCAGCAGCGTAGGGACAGGCCTAAATCAGCCCCAGCATTTT
>TRBV6-2/TRBV6-3|TRBJ1-5|.|.
CASSYSTVNSNQPQHF
TGTGCCAGCAGTTACTCGACAGTGAATAGCAATCAGCCCCAGCATTTT
>TRBV19|TRBJ2-7|once|TRBD1
CASASNPGQGYEQYF
TGTGCCAGTGCCTCCAACCCGGGACAGGGGTACGAGCAGTACTTC
>TRBV7-2|TRBJ2-4|once|.
CASSFTTNQYF
TGTGCCAGCAGCTTCACTACGAATCAGTACTTC
>TRBV9|TRBJ2-2|.|TRBD2
CASSVGGLGSAGELFF
TGTGCCAGCAGCGTAGGAGGACTAGGGTCGGCCGGGGAGCTGTTTTTT
>TRBV11-2|TRBJ2-1|.|.
CASSFERQSYNEQFF
TGTGCCAGCAGCTTTGAGCGGCAGAGCTACAATGAGCAGTTCTTC
>TRBV28|TRBJ2-4|.|TRBD1
CASGKHGTASSKNIQYF
TGTGCCAGCGGGAAGCACGGGACAGCTTCCTCCAAAAACATTCAGTACTTC
>TRBV25-1|TRBJ1-4|.|.
CASYDSATNEKLFF
TGTGCCAGTTACGACAGTGCAACTAATGAAAAACTGTTTTTT
>TRBV5-6|TRBJ1-2|.|.
CASSEAGRNYGYTF
TGTGCCAGCAGCGAAGCTGGCAGGAACTATGGCTACACCTTC